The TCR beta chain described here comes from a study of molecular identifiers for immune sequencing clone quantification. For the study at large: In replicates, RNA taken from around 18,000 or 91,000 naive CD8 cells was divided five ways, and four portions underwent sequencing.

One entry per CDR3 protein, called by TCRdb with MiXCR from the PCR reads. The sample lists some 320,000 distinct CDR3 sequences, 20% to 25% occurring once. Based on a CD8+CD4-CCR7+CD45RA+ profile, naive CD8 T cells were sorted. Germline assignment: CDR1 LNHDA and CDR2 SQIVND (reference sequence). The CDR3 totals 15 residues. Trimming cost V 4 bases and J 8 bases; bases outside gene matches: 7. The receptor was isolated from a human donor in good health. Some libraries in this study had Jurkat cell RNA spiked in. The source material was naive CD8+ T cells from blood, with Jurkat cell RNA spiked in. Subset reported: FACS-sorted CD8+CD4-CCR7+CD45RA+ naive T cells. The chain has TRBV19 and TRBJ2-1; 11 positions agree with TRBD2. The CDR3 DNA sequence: TGTGCCAGTAGTAGACTAGCGGGATACCTGGATGAGCAGTTCTTC. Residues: CASSRLAGYLDEQFF. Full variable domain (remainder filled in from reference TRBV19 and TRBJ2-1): DGGITQSPKYLFRKEGQNVTLSCEQNLNHDAMYWYRQDPGQGLRLIYYSQIVNDFQKGDIAEGYSVSREKKESFPLTVTSAQKNPTAFYLCASSRLAGYLDEQFFGPGTRLTVL.